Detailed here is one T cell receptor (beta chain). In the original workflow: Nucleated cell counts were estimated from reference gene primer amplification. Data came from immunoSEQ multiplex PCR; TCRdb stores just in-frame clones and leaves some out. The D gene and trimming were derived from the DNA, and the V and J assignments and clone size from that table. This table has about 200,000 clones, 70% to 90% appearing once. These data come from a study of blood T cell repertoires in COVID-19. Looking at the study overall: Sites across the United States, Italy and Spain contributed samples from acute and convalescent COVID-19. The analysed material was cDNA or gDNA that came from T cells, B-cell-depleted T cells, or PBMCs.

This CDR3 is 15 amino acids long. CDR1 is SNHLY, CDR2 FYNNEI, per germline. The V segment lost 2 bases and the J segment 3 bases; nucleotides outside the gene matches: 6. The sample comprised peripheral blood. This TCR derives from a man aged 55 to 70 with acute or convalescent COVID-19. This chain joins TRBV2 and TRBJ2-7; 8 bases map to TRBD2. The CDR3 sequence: CASSEFRGGFYEQYF. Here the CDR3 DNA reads TGTGCCAGCAGTGAATTTCGCGGGGGGTTCTACGAGCAGTACTTC.